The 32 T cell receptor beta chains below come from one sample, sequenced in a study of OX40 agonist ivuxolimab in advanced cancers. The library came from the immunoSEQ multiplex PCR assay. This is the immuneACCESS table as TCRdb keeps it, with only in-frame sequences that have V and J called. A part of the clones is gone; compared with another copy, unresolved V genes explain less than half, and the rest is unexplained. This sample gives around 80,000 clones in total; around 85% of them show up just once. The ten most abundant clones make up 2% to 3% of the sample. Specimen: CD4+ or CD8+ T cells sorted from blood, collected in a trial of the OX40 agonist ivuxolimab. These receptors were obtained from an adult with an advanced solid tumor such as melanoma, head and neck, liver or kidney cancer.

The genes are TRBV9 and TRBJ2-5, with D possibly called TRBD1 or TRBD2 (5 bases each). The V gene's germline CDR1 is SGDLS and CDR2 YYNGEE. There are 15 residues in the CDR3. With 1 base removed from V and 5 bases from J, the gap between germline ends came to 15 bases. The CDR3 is CASSVRDGEGETQYF. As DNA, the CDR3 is TGTGCCAGCAGCGTAAGGGACGGGGAAGGCGAGACCCAGTACTTC.

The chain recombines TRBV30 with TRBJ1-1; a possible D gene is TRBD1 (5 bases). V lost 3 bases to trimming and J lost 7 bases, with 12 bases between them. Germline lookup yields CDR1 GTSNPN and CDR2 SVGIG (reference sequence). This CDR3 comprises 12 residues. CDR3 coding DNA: TGTGCCTGGAGCGACGGGGGGTTTGAAGCTTTCTTT. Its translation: CAWSDGGFEAFF.

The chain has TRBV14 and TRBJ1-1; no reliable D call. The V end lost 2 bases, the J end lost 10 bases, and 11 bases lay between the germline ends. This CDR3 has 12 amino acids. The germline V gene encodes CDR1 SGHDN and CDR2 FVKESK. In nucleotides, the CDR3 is TGTGCCAGCAGCCAATTAAGTAAGGGAGCTTTCTTT. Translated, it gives CASSQLSKGAFF.

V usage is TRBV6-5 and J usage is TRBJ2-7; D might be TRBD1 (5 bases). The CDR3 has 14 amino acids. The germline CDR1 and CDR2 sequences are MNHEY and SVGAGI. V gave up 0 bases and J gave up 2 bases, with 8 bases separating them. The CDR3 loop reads CASSYSGPPYEQYF. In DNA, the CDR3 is TGTGCCAGCAGTTACTCGGGGCCTCCCTACGAGCAGTACTTC.

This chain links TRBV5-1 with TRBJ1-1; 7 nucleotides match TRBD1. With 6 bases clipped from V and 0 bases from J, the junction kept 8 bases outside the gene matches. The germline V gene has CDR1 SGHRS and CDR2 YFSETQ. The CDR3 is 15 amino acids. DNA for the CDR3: TGCGCCAGCATGCGCAGGGGGGGTCTGAACACTGAAGCTTTCTTT. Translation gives CASMRRGGLNTEAFF.

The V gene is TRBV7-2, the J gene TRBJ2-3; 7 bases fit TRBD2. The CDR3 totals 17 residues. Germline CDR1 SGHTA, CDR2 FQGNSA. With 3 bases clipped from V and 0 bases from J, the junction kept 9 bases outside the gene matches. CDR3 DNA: TGTGCCAGCAGCTTGGTTGGCGGGGGTCCTAGCACAGATACGCAGTATTTT. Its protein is CASSLVGGGPSTDTQYF. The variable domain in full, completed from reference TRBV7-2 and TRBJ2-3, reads GAGVSQSPSNKVTEKGKDVELRCDPISGHTALYWYRQSLGQGLEFLIYFQGNSAPDKSGLPSDRFSAERTGGSVSTLTIQRTQQEDSAVYLCASSLVGGGPSTDTQYFGPGTRLTVL.

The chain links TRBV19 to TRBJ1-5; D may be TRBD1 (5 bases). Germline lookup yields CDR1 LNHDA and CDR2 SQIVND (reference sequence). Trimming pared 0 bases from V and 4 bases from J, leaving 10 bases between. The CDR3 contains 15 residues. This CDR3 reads CASSIDRARNQPQHF. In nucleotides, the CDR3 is TGTGCCAGTAGTATAGACAGGGCGAGGAATCAGCCCCAGCATTTT.

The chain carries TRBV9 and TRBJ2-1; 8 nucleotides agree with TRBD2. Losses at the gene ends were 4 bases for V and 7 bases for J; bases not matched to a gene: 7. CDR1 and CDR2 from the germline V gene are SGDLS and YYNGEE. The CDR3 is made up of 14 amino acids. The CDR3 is CASSREGGLNEQFF. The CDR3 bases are TGTGCCAGCAGCCGGGAGGGAGGGTTGAATGAGCAGTTCTTC.

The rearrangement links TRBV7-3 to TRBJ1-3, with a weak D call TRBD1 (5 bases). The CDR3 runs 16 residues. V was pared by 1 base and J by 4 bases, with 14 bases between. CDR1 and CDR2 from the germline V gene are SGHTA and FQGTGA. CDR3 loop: CASSLRGRGSGNTIYF. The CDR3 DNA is TGTGCCAGCAGCTTAAGGGGACGCGGGTCCGGAAACACCATATATTTT.

The DNA for the CDR3 is TGTGCCAGCAGGGAACGGACAGGGGAGGGGGAACTGTTTTTT. The encoded protein is CASRERTGEGELFF. The chain links TRBV2 to TRBJ1-4; 9 bases agree with TRBD1. The CDR3 totals 14 residues. V shed 6 bases, J shed 12 bases, and the junction held 11 bases outside the gene matches. Germline CDR1 reads SNHLY; CDR2 reads FYNNEI.

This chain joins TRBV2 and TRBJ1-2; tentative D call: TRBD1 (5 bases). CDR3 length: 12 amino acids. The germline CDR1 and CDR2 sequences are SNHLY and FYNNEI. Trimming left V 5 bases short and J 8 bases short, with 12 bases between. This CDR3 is CASSWEGEGYTF. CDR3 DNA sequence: TGTGCCAGCAGTTGGGAAGGGGAGGGCTACACCTTC.

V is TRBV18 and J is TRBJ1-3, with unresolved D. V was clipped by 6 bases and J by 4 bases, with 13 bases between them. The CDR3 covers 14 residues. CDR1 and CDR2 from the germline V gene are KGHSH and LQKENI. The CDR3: CASSLSDKGNTIYF. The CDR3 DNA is TGTGCCAGCTCCCTGAGCGACAAAGGAAACACCATATATTTT.

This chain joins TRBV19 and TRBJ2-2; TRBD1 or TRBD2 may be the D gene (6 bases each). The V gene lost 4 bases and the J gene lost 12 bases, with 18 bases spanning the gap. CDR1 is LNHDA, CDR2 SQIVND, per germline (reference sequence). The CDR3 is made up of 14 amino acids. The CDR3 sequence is CASSNGGGTGKLFF. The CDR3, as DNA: TGTGCCAGTAGTAATGGAGGGGGAACGGGAAAGCTGTTTTTT.

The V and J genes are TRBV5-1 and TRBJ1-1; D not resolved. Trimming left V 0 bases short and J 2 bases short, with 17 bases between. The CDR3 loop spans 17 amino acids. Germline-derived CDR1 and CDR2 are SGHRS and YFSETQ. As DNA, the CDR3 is TGCGCCAGCAGCTTGGGCCCCCCGGGATGGGGAAACACTGAAGCTTTCTTT. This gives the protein CASSLGPPGWGNTEAFF. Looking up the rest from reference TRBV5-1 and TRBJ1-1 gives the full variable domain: KAGVTQTPRYLIKTRGQQVTLSCSPISGHRSVSWYQQTPGQGLQFLFEYFSETQRNKGNFPGRFSGRQFSNSRSEMNVSTLELGDSALYLCASSLGPPGWGNTEAFFGQGTRLTVV.

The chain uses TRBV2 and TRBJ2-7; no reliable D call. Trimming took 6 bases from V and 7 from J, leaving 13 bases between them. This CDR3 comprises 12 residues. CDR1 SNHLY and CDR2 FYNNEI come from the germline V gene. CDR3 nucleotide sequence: TGTGCCAGCAGATACGACGGTTGGGAGCAGTACTTC. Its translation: CASRYDGWEQYF.

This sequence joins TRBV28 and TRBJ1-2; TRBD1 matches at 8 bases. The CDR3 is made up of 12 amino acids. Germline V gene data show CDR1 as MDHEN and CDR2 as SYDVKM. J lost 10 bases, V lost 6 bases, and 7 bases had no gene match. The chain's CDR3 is CASSRQGNDYTF. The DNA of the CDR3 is TGTGCCAGCAGCCGACAGGGGAATGACTACACCTTC.

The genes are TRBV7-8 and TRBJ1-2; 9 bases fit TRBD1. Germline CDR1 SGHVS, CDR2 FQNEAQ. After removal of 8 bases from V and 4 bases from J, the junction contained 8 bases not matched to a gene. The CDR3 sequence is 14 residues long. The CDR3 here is CASARGGQGYGYTF. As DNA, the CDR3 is TGTGCCAGCGCACGAGGGGGACAGGGCTATGGCTACACCTTC.

The DNA for the CDR3 is TGTGCCTCTTCGGCCGCCTCTGGGGCCAACGTCCTGACTTTC. Amino acids: CASSAASGANVLTF. The chain joins TRBV13 to TRBJ2-6; D remains unclear. From germline, CDR1 is PRHDT and CDR2 FYEKMQ (reference sequence). The CDR3 consists of 14 residues. V was pared by 11 bases and J by 0 bases, with 11 bases between.

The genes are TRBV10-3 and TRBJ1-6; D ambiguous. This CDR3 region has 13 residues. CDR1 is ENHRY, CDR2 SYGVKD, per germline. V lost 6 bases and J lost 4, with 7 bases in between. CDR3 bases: TGTGCCATCAGCACGGGGTATAATTCACCCCTCCACTTT. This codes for CAISTGYNSPLHF.

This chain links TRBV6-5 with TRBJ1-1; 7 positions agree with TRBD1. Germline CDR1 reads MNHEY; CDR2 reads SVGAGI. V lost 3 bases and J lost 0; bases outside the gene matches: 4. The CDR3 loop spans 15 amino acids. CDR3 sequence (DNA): TGTGCCAGCAGTTATTCGACAGGGTTGAACACTGAAGCTTTCTTT. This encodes CASSYSTGLNTEAFF.

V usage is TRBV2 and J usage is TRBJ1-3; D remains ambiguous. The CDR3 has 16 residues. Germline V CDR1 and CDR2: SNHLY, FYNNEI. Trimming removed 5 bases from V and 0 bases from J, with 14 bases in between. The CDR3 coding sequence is TGTGCCAGCAGTAAATCGGACGGTATCTCTGGAAACACCATATATTTT. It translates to CASSKSDGISGNTIYF.

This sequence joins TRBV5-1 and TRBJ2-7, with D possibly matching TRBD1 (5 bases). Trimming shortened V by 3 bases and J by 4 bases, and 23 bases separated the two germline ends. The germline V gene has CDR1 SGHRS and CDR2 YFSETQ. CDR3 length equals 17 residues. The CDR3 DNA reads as TGCGCCAGCAGCTCGGACATTAGTTACTCCTACAGTTACGAGCAGTACTTC. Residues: CASSSDISYSYSYEQYF.

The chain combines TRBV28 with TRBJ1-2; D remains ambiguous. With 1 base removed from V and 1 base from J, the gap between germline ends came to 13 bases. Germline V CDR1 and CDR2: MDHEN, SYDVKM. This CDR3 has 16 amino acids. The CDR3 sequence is CASSLLGTTLNYGYTF. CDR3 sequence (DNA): TGTGCCAGCAGTTTATTGGGTACAACCCTTAACTATGGCTACACCTTC.

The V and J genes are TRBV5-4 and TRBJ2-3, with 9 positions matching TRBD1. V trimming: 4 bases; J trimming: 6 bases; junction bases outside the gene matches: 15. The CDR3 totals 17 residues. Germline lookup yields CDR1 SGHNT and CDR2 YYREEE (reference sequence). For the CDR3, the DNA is TGTGCCAGCAGCCGTGACCCCCGGGACAGGGAGATGGATACGCAGTATTTT. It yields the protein CASSRDPRDREMDTQYF.

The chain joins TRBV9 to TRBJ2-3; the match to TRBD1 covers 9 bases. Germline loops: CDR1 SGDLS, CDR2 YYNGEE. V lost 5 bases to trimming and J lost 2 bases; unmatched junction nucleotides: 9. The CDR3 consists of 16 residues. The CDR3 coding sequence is TGTGCCAGCAGTGCTACGGACAGGGGATACACAGATACGCAGTATTTT. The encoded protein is CASSATDRGYTDTQYF. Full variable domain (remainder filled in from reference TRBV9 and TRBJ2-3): DSGVTQTPKHLITATGQRVTLRCSPRSGDLSVYWYQQSLDQGLQFLIQYYNGEERAKGNILERFSAQQFPDLHSELNLSSLELGDSALYFCASSATDRGYTDTQYFGPGTRLTVL.

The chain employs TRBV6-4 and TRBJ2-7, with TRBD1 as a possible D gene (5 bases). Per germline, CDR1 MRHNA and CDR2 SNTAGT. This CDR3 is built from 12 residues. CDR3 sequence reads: CAPRVRVYEQYF. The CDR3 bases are TGTGCACCCAGGGTACGGGTCTACGAGCAGTACTTC.

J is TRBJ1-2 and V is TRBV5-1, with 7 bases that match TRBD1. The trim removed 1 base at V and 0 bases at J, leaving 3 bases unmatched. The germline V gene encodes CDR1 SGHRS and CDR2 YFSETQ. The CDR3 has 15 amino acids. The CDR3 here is CASSLSGGSNYGYTF. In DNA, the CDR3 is TGCGCCAGCAGCTTGTCAGGGGGGTCTAACTATGGCTACACCTTC.

The CDR3: CASSLTWGPDSPLHF. The CDR3 nucleotides read TGTGCCAGCAGCTTGACATGGGGACCGGATTCACCCCTCCACTTT. J is TRBJ1-6 and V is TRBV7-3; D is perhaps TRBD1 (5 bases). V was cut by 3 bases and J by 8 bases, with 14 bases left in between. This CDR3 has 15 amino acids. CDR1 SGHTA and CDR2 FQGTGA come from the germline V gene.

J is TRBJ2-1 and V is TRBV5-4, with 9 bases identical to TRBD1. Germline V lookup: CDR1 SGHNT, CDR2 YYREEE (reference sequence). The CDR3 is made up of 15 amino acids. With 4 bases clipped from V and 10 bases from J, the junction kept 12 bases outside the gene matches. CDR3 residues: CASSSRDRVLEEQFF. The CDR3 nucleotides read TGTGCCAGCAGCAGCCGGGACAGGGTATTAGAGGAGCAGTTCTTC.

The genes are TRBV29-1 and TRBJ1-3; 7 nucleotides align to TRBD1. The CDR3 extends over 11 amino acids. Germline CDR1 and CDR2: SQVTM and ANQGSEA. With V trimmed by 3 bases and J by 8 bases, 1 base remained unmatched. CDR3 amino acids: CSVDRGDTIYF. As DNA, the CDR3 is TGCAGCGTTGACAGGGGGGACACCATATATTTT.

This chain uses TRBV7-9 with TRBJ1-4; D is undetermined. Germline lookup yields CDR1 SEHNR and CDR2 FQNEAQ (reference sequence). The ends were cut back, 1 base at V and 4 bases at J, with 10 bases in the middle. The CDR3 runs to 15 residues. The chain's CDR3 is CASSLDVRGNEKLFF. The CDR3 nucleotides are TGTGCCAGCAGCTTAGATGTTCGGGGTAATGAAAAACTGTTTTTT.

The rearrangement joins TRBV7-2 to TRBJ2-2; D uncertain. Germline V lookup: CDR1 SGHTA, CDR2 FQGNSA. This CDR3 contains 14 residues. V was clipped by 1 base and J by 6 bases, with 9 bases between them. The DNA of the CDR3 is TGTGCCAGCAGCTTAGGTGGGCAGGCCGGGGAGCTGTTTTTT. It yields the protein CASSLGGQAGELFF.